Below, 28 T cell receptor beta chains from the same sample are listed, as sequenced in a study of T cells after yellow fever vaccination (dated by TCRdb to about 2019). The library was produced with 5' RACE. TCRdb shows the sequencer as Illumina HiSeq 2500. TCRdb's own reprocessing of the public reads used fastp at Q25 and MiXCR and kept productive beta chains. All rows with the same CDR3 protein become a single entry with the most common DNA and genes. Here the sample has 140,000 to 150,000 distinct CDR3 sequences; about 7% occur a single time. Of the sample, more than 0.55% is held by the ten largest clones. The treatment or condition label corresponds to: live attenuated yellow fever vaccine strain. The source material was CD4+ T cells sorted from PBMCs, sampled 10 days after the yellow fever booster vaccination. The receptors were sampled from a man younger than 40 who received the YFV17D yellow fever vaccine.

This clonotype was recorded many times. The gene calls are TRBV18 and TRBJ2-3; 9 bases align to TRBD2. The CDR3 is 15 amino acids. From germline, CDR1 is KGHSH and CDR2 LQKENI. V was pared by 2 bases and J by 3 bases, with 3 bases of the junction left unmatched. The CDR3 coding sequence is TGTGCCAGCTCACCAGAGCGGGAGGTGACAGATACGCAGTATTTT. As protein: CASSPEREVTDTQYF.

This clonotype has a count of ten or more. The chain employs TRBV7-9 and TRBJ2-5, with D perhaps TRBD2 (7 bases). In germline, CDR1 is SEHNR, CDR2 FQNEAQ (reference sequence). The CDR3 spans 15 residues. V lost 6 bases and J lost 5, with 19 bases in between. For the CDR3, the DNA is TGTGCCAGCAGGCCTACCGGAGGGGGAGGGGAGACCCAGTACTTC. Its protein is CASRPTGGGGETQYF. The whole variable domain, filled in from reference TRBV7-9 and TRBJ2-5, reads DTGVSQNPRHKITKRGQNVTFRCDPISEHNRLYWYRQTLGQGPEFLTYFQNEAQLEKSRLLSDRFSAERPKGSFSTLEIQRTEQGDSAMYLCASRPTGGGGETQYFGPGTRLLVL.

The rearrangement joins TRBV2 to TRBJ1-5; D not resolved. Germline V lookup: CDR1 SNHLY, CDR2 FYNNEI. V shed 7 bases and J shed 9 bases, with 19 bases lying between them. CDR3 length: 14 residues. The CDR3: CASTLRTGGVPQHF. The CDR3 nucleotides read TGTGCCAGCACCCTTCGGACCGGTGGGGTGCCCCAGCATTTT.

This clonotype was seen repeatedly, ten times or more. The J gene is TRBJ2-1, the V gene TRBV5-1; 11 positions agree with TRBD2. Trimming cost V 4 bases and J 5 bases; bases outside gene matches: 5. Germline V gene sequence: CDR1 SGHRS, CDR2 YFSETQ. The CDR3 is made up of 15 amino acids. CDR3 region: CASSLGTSGHNEQFF. CDR3 DNA sequence: TGCGCCAGCAGCCTCGGGACTAGCGGCCACAATGAGCAGTTCTTC.

This chain links TRBV20-1 with TRBJ1-2; 11 bases line up with TRBD1. The J segment lost 5 bases and the V segment lost 2 bases, leaving 13 bases of the junction unmatched. The CDR3 sequence is 17 residues long. The germline V gene has CDR1 DFQATT and CDR2 SNEGSKA (reference sequence). In DNA, the CDR3 is TGCAGTGCTAGAATGGTAGTCTCGGACAGGGGGCAGTATGGCTACACCTTC. Translating it yields CSARMVVSDRGQYGYTF.

This clonotype was picked up many times. The chain couples TRBV12-3 or TRBV12-4 to TRBJ1-3; D is unresolved. With 7 bases removed from V and 4 bases from J, the gap between germline ends came to 8 bases. The CDR3 spans 12 residues. The CDR3 region has the DNA TGTGCCAGCACAAAGGGAGGAAACACCATATATTTT. Translation: CASTKGGNTIYF.

This clonotype appeared a few times. The chain has TRBV7-8 and TRBJ2-1; either TRBD1 or TRBD2 may supply D (5 bases each). The CDR3 contains 16 residues. From germline, CDR1 is SGHVS and CDR2 FQNEAQ. Trimming removed 4 bases at V and 4 bases at J, with 17 bases between. DNA for the CDR3: TGTGCCAGCAGCTCCCGCAGGTGGGGGAGATACAATGAGCAGTTCTTC. Its protein is CASSSRRWGRYNEQFF. The full variable domain, rest sourced from reference TRBV7-8 and TRBJ2-1, is GAGVSQSPRYKVAKRGQDVALRCDPISGHVSLFWYQQALGQGPEFLTYFQNEAQLDKSGLPSDRFFAERPEGSVSTLKIQRTQQEDSAVYLCASSSRRWGRYNEQFFGPGTRLTVL.

This clonotype was recorded many times. Compared with germline, one end of the junction differs, possibly owing to a read error. The rearrangement uses TRBV25-1 and TRBJ1-3; D may be TRBD1 (5 bases). Germline V gene lookup returns CDR1 MGHDK and CDR2 SYGVNS. The CDR3 has 11 residues. Written as DNA, the CDR3 is TGTGCCAGCAGTGACATCGGGACTCCCGTATTT. This gives the protein CASSDIGTPVF.

This clonotype was detected ten times or more. The V gene is TRBV6-1, the J gene TRBJ2-7; 14 bases match TRBD2. J gave up 4 bases and V 6 bases, and 2 bases lay outside the gene matches. The CDR3 length is 14 residues. Per germline, CDR1 MNHNS and CDR2 SASEGT. This CDR3 reads CASRRTSGRYEQYF. The CDR3 DNA is TGTGCCAGCAGGCGGACTAGCGGGAGGTACGAGCAGTACTTC.

This clonotype has a count of ten or more. The rearrangement uses TRBV19 and TRBJ2-2; no clear D gene. This CDR3 has 13 amino acids. From germline, CDR1 is LNHDA and CDR2 SQIVND (reference sequence). Trimming stripped 7 bases from V and 6 bases from J, with 12 bases between. The CDR3 is CASKDMVPGELFF. The CDR3 DNA reads TGTGCCAGTAAGGATATGGTCCCCGGGGAGCTGTTTTTT. Filled out from reference TRBV19 and TRBJ2-2, the complete variable domain reads DGGITQSPKYLFRKEGQNVTLSCEQNLNHDAMYWYRQDPGQGLRLIYYSQIVNDFQKGDIAEGYSVSREKKESFPLTVTSAQKNPTAFYLCASKDMVPGELFFGEGSRLTVL.

This clonotype was counted ten times or more. The chain is built from TRBV28 and TRBJ2-3; 7 nucleotides line up with TRBD2. The length of the CDR3 is 18 residues. With V trimmed by 3 bases and J by 5 bases, 17 bases remained unmatched. Germline V gene lookup returns CDR1 MDHEN and CDR2 SYDVKM. The CDR3 DNA reads as TGTGCCAGCAGTTTCCCCGCCGGGGAATGGACTAGGGAAGATACGCAGTATTTT. It encodes CASSFPAGEWTREDTQYF.

The V gene is TRBV10-3, the J gene TRBJ2-5; tentative D call: TRBD2 (6 bases). The germline V gene encodes CDR1 ENHRY and CDR2 SYGVKD. V gave up 6 bases and J gave up 5 bases, with 19 bases separating them. There are 15 residues in the CDR3. CDR3 protein: CAISNGDSQGETQYF. The CDR3 nucleotides are TGTGCCATCAGCAACGGGGACTCGCAAGGGGAGACCCAGTACTTC.

This clonotype has at least ten counts. The chain carries TRBV10-1 and TRBJ2-5, with D possibly being TRBD2 (6 bases). The CDR3 is made up of 15 amino acids. Trimming stripped 0 bases from V and 5 bases from J, with 13 bases between. Germline V gene sequence: CDR1 WNHNN, CDR2 SYGVQD (reference sequence). In DNA form, the CDR3 reads TGCGCCAGCAGTGAGTCCGGGACTGCCGTGGAGACCCAGTACTTC. This codes for CASSESGTAVETQYF.

This clonotype has at least ten counts. The rearrangement links TRBV18 to TRBJ2-1; 8 nucleotides agree with TRBD1. CDR1 is KGHSH, CDR2 LQKENI, per germline. The CDR3 runs to 15 residues. The trim removed 3 bases at V and 9 bases at J, leaving 10 bases unmatched. The CDR3 region is CASSPTGQARVEQFF. CDR3 nucleotides: TGTGCCAGCTCACCGACGGGACAGGCTCGGGTTGAGCAGTTCTTC.

This clonotype was seen at least ten times. V is TRBV5-4 and J is TRBJ2-7; 8 bases line up with TRBD1. Germline lookup yields CDR1 SGHNT and CDR2 YYREEE (reference sequence). This CDR3 is built from 15 residues. V lost 0 bases, J lost 2 bases, and 4 bases stayed unmatched. DNA of the CDR3: TGTGCCAGCAGCTTGGTAGGGACAGGTACCTACGAGCAGTACTTC. Translated, it gives CASSLVGTGTYEQYF.

The J gene is TRBJ2-3, the V gene TRBV5-4, with D possibly TRBD1 on 6 matching bases. The CDR3 totals 14 residues. The germline V and J ends were trimmed by 0 bases and 6 bases, with 11 bases remaining between them. CDR1 is SGHNT and CDR2 is YYREEE in the germline V gene (reference sequence). The CDR3 sequence is CASSLAGRGDTQYF. CDR3 coding DNA: TGTGCCAGCAGCTTGGCCGGCAGGGGCGATACGCAGTATTTT.

V usage is TRBV11-2 and J usage is TRBJ2-7; D perhaps matches TRBD1 (5 bases). Germline CDR1 and CDR2: SGHAT and FQNNGV. V gave up 5 bases and J gave up 2 bases, with 19 bases separating them. There are 16 residues in the CDR3. For the CDR3, the DNA is TGTGCCAGCAGCCAAGGGGCGGACAACCCACCCTACGAGCAGTACTTC. Protein: CASSQGADNPPYEQYF.

The chain recombines TRBV7-9 with TRBJ2-7, with 10 bases that match TRBD1. Germline V lookup: CDR1 SEHNR, CDR2 FQNEAQ (reference sequence). The V and J ends lost 11 bases and 5 bases, in that order; junction bases with no gene match: 15. The CDR3 totals 15 residues. CDR3 loop: CASRDDGTGVNEQYF. As DNA, the CDR3 is TGTGCCTCAAGAGACGACGGGACAGGGGTGAACGAGCAGTACTTC.

There are many counts of this clonotype. The chain combines TRBV29-1 with TRBJ2-5, with a weak D call TRBD2 (6 bases). Per germline, CDR1 SQVTM and CDR2 ANQGSEA. V lost 4 bases to trimming and J lost 3 bases, with 18 bases between them. CDR3 length: 15 residues. Here the CDR3 reads CSVGGKAGSEETQYF. CDR3 nucleotide sequence: TGCAGCGTTGGTGGGAAAGCGGGTTCTGAAGAGACCCAGTACTTC. Full variable domain (rest looked up from reference TRBV29-1 and TRBJ2-5): SAVISQKPSRDICQRGTSLTIQCQVDSQVTMMFWYRQQPGQSLTLIATANQGSEATYESGFVIDKFPISRPNLTFSTLTVSNMSPEDSSIYLCSVGGKAGSEETQYFGPGTRLLVL.

This sequence joins TRBV7-9 and TRBJ1-3, with D uncertain. V dropped 5 bases and J dropped 0 bases, with 11 bases sitting between them. CDR3 length equals 15 residues. Per the germline V gene, CDR1 is SEHNR and CDR2 is FQNEAQ (reference sequence). The CDR3 bases are TGTGCCAGCAGCCCGAGCGGCGGCTCTGGAAACACCATATATTTT. It encodes CASSPSGGSGNTIYF.

This clonotype was counted ten times or more. V and J are TRBV5-6 and TRBJ2-6, with 7 bases fitting TRBD1. Losses at the gene ends were 3 bases for V and 0 bases for J; bases not matched to a gene: 3. This CDR3 has 16 amino acids. CDR1 and CDR2 (germline): SGHDT, YYEEEE. The CDR3 protein is CASSWGQSSGANVLTF. The CDR3 DNA is TGTGCCAGCAGCTGGGGACAGAGCTCTGGGGCCAACGTCCTGACTTTC.

This clonotype was counted at least ten times. The chain's CDR3 is CASSQIGLGTEAFF. Here the CDR3 DNA reads TGTGCCAGCAGCCAAATAGGGTTGGGAACTGAAGCTTTCTTT. V and J are TRBV3-1 and TRBJ1-1; no clear D. Germline CDR1 LGHDT, CDR2 YNNKEL (reference sequence). Trimming cost V 2 bases and J 5 bases, with 12 bases left between them. The length of the CDR3 is 14 residues.

In this sample, this clonotype turned up many times. This sequence joins TRBV7-3 and TRBJ2-2; D perhaps matches TRBD2 (5 bases). The CDR3 runs 15 residues. CDR1 and CDR2 (germline): SGHTA, FQGTGA. Between the trimmed V and J ends, which lost 2 bases and 1 base, there was a span of 8 bases. In DNA, the CDR3 is TGTGCCAGCAGCTTATTGGGAGAGAACACCGGGGAGCTGTTTTTT. It codes for CASSLLGENTGELFF.

This clonotype has ten or more counts. The rearrangement uses TRBV5-5 and TRBJ2-4; D not resolved. Germline-derived CDR1 and CDR2 are SGHKS and YYEKEE (reference sequence). The CDR3 runs 15 residues. The V and J ends lost 6 bases and 0 bases respectively, with 13 bases between them. The CDR3 region has the DNA TGTGCCAGCACCCCGGCCCGTTTAGCCAAAAACATTCAGTACTTC. Its translation is CASTPARLAKNIQYF. The full variable domain, in which reference TRBV5-5 and TRBJ2-4 provide the parts outside the CDR3, is DAGVTQSPTHLIKTRGQQVTLRCSPISGHKSVSWYQQVLGQGPQFIFQYYEKEERGRGNFPDRFSARQFPNYSSELNVNALLLGDSALYLCASTPARLAKNIQYFGAGTRLSVL.

This clonotype was seen repeatedly, ten times or more. The V and J genes are TRBV12-3 or TRBV12-4 and TRBJ2-1; 14 nucleotides match TRBD2. CDR3 length: 16 amino acids. With V trimmed by 4 bases and J by 7 bases, 6 bases remained unmatched. DNA for the CDR3: TGTGCCAGCAGTTCGACCGGGACTAGCGGGAGTAATGAGCAGTTCTTC. Translation gives CASSSTGTSGSNEQFF.

This clonotype was observed at least ten times. This chain links TRBV7-2 with TRBJ1-6; D remains ambiguous. The CDR3 runs to 15 residues. V was cut by 5 bases and J by 7 bases, with 15 bases left in between. The germline V gene encodes CDR1 SGHTA and CDR2 FQGNSA. CDR3 in DNA: TGTGCCAGCAGCCCATCCCGAGTGAGGAATTCACCCCTCCACTTT. This gives the protein CASSPSRVRNSPLHF.

At least ten counts were recorded for this clonotype. The V call is TRBV7-6, the J call TRBJ2-1, with a possible D match to TRBD1 (7 bases). The CDR3 runs 16 residues. V gave up 2 bases and J gave up 4 bases, with 15 bases separating them. Germline assignment: CDR1 SGHVS and CDR2 FNYEAQ. The CDR3 loop is CASSLSWQGGYNEQFF. The CDR3 coding sequence is TGTGCCAGCAGCTTATCTTGGCAGGGGGGTTACAATGAGCAGTTCTTC.

This clonotype was detected only a few times. The chain employs TRBV20-1 and TRBJ2-5; tentatively, D is TRBD2 (6 bases). V was shortened by 3 bases and J by 4 bases, with 18 bases between the two germline ends. The CDR3 covers 15 residues. CDR1 DFQATT and CDR2 SNEGSKA come from the germline V gene (reference sequence). The CDR3 here is CSARKVGGSGETQYF. CDR3 coding DNA: TGCAGTGCTAGGAAAGTGGGAGGTAGCGGAGAGACCCAGTACTTC.